The 29 T cell receptor beta chains given below trace back to one sample, sequenced in a study of control samples from healthy donors and cancer patients. Clones were sequenced by immunoSEQ multiplex PCR, and TCRdb holds only the in-frame ones, with some missing. The sample lists about 140,000 clones; approximately 90% were seen once. Material for sequencing was blood. The receptors come from a woman between 25 and 40 years old in good health.

The chain links TRBV7-2 to TRBJ2-7, with D perhaps TRBD2 (6 bases). The V end lost 0 bases, the J end lost 6 bases, and 12 bases lay between the germline ends. The CDR3 runs 14 residues. Germline lookup yields CDR1 SGHTA and CDR2 FQGNSA. DNA for the CDR3: TGTGCCAGCAGCTTAGCGTATACGGGAGCCGAGCAGTACTTC. It is translated as CASSLAYTGAEQYF.

The rearrangement joins TRBV27 to TRBJ2-1; 10 bases fit TRBD2. Trimming at V came to 7 bases and at J to 6 bases, leaving 15 bases not matched to a gene. The CDR3 extends over 17 amino acids. Germline CDR1 reads MNHEY; CDR2 reads SMNVEV (reference sequence). CDR3 nucleotide sequence: TGTGCCAGCACTACTACCCGGCTAGCGGGAGACCCCAATGAGCAGTTCTTC. Translation gives CASTTTRLAGDPNEQFF.

The chain recombines TRBV28 with TRBJ2-7, with D tentatively TRBD1 (6 bases). V was clipped by 7 bases and J by 1 base, with 14 bases between them. This CDR3 region has 14 residues. Germline CDR1 is MDHEN and CDR2 is SYDVKM. The CDR3 nucleotides are TGTGCCAGCACCCCCCCCAGGGGTTCCTACGAGCAGTACTTC. Its translation: CASTPPRGSYEQYF.

The chain employs TRBV29-1 and TRBJ1-1, with D uncertain. CDR1 and CDR2 (germline): SQVTM, ANQGSEA. CDR3 length equals 13 residues. V was clipped by 0 bases and J by 6 bases, with 11 bases between them. CDR3 sequence (DNA): TGCAGCGTTGAAGATGTACAGAGGCCTGAAGCTTTCTTT. Protein sequence: CSVEDVQRPEAFF. Full variable domain (remainder filled in from reference TRBV29-1 and TRBJ1-1): SAVISQKPSRDICQRGTSLTIQCQVDSQVTMMFWYRQQPGQSLTLIATANQGSEATYESGFVIDKFPISRPNLTFSTLTVSNMSPEDSSIYLCSVEDVQRPEAFFGQGTRLTVV.

This rearrangement joins TRBV9 to TRBJ2-5, with D tentatively TRBD1 (7 bases). This CDR3 comprises 16 residues. The V end lost 3 bases, the J end lost 2 bases, and 17 bases lay between the germline ends. Germline V CDR1 and CDR2: SGDLS, YYNGEE. CDR3 protein: CASSAFRAGGQETQYF. The CDR3, as DNA: TGTGCCAGCAGCGCCTTCCGCGCAGGGGGGCAAGAGACCCAGTACTTC.

V gene TRBV19 combines with J gene TRBJ1-3; perhaps TRBD1 as D (5 bases). The germline V gene encodes CDR1 LNHDA and CDR2 SQIVND (reference sequence). This CDR3 spans 14 amino acids. The germline V and J ends were trimmed by 7 bases and 0 bases, with 10 bases remaining between them. CDR3 coding DNA: TGTGCCAGTATACAGGATAGCTCTGGAAACACCATATATTTT. Amino acids: CASIQDSSGNTIYF.

The chain links TRBV10-3 to TRBJ2-5, with 12 positions matching TRBD2. V shed 6 bases and J 1 base; nucleotides not matched to a gene: 12. The CDR3 spans 18 residues. Germline V CDR1 and CDR2: ENHRY, SYGVKD. The CDR3 bases are TGTGCCATCAGCACGACTAGCGGGAGACCGCCGGGCCAAGAGACCCAGTACTTC. Amino acids: CAISTTSGRPPGQETQYF.

The rearrangement joins TRBV29-1 to TRBJ2-7, with 10 bases matching TRBD2. Germline CDR1 reads SQVTM; CDR2 reads ANQGSEA. This CDR3 is built from 12 residues. The trim removed 7 bases at V and 5 bases at J, leaving 5 bases unmatched. DNA for the CDR3: TGCAGCGCCCTAGCGGGAGCGGACGAGCAGTACTTC. Encoded protein: CSALAGADEQYF.

The rearrangement links TRBV28 to TRBJ1-3; a possible D gene is TRBD1 (5 bases). From germline, CDR1 is MDHEN and CDR2 SYDVKM. There are 16 residues in the CDR3. Between the trimmed V and J ends, which lost 1 base and 4 bases, there was a span of 14 bases. The CDR3 coding sequence is TGTGCCAGCAGTTTATACCCTTTTGGGGCCGGAAACACCATATATTTT. This encodes CASSLYPFGAGNTIYF.

The chain couples TRBV19 to TRBJ1-4; D is unresolved. V lost 5 bases, J lost 8 bases, and 15 bases lay in between. Germline V gives CDR1 LNHDA, CDR2 SQIVND (reference sequence). The CDR3 spans 14 residues. The CDR3 reads CASSEGISEEKLFF. The CDR3 nucleotides read TGTGCCAGTAGTGAGGGCATTTCGGAAGAAAAACTGTTTTTT.

The rearrangement joins TRBV11-2 to TRBJ2-7; the match to TRBD1 covers 7 bases. V was clipped by 6 bases and J by 2 bases; unmatched bases: 7. In germline, CDR1 is SGHAT, CDR2 FQNNGV. The CDR3 covers 14 residues. The CDR3 region is CASRGTASPYEQYF. CDR3 sequence (DNA): TGTGCCAGCAGGGGGACAGCTAGTCCCTACGAGCAGTACTTC.

With respect to this clone: The sample carries other DNA sequences with the same CDR3. The chain couples TRBV18 to TRBJ1-1; the D is unclear. Trimming stripped 3 bases from V and 0 bases from J, with 5 bases between. The CDR3 extends over 13 amino acids. Germline CDR1 and CDR2: KGHSH and LQKENI. The CDR3 region is CASSPPVNTEAFF. CDR3 DNA sequence: TGTGCCAGCTCACCGCCGGTGAACACTGAAGCTTTCTTT.

V is TRBV7-2 and J is TRBJ2-1, with 7 positions matching TRBD2. Germline V gene lookup returns CDR1 SGHTA and CDR2 FQGNSA. Losses at the gene ends were 4 bases for V and 4 bases for J; bases not matched to a gene: 7. This CDR3 comprises 15 residues. DNA of the CDR3: TGTGCCAGCAGCTCCGGGGGAGGGAATTACAATGAGCAGTTCTTC. Amino acid sequence: CASSSGGGNYNEQFF.

V is TRBV3-1 (or the pseudogene TRBV3-2) and J is TRBJ1-3, with D hard to call. Germline CDR1 is LGHDT and CDR2 is YNNKEL (reference sequence). The CDR3 loop spans 15 amino acids. Deletions cut 0 bases from V and 0 bases from J, with 6 bases between. CDR3: CASSQDAVSGNTIYF. The CDR3 DNA sequence: TGTGCCAGCAGCCAAGATGCGGTCTCTGGAAACACCATATATTTT.

The chain links TRBV3-1 (or the pseudogene TRBV3-2) to TRBJ2-5; 7 bases map to TRBD2. The length of the CDR3 is 17 residues. The germline V gene has CDR1 LGHDT and CDR2 YNNKEL (reference sequence). The J segment lost 4 bases and the V segment lost 2 bases, leaving 13 bases of the junction unmatched. CDR3 region: CASSQRGLAEMGETQYF. The CDR3 nucleotides read TGTGCCAGCAGCCAAAGAGGTCTAGCGGAGATGGGAGAGACCCAGTACTTC.

The chain employs TRBV4-1 and TRBJ2-3; D gene unclear. V lost 1 base, J lost 7 bases, and 12 bases lay in between. CDR1 is MGHRA, CDR2 YSYEKL, per germline. This CDR3 is 14 amino acids long. CDR3 nucleotide sequence: TGCGCCAGCAGCCAAGGGCTAGATAAATATACGCAGTATTTT. Its protein is CASSQGLDKYTQYF.

V usage is TRBV10-1 and J usage is TRBJ2-1, with 10 bases fitting TRBD1. This CDR3 region has 21 residues. Germline V gives CDR1 WNHNN, CDR2 SYGVQD (reference sequence). V was pared by 10 bases and J by 4 bases, with 28 bases of the junction left unmatched. As DNA, the CDR3 is TGCGCCACCGAATGGGAAGAGACAGGGGGCTCGGGGGAGGGCCTGTACAATGAGCAGTTCTTC. Its protein is CATEWEETGGSGEGLYNEQFF.

The chain is built from TRBV19 and TRBJ1-2; D unresolved. V lost 3 bases and J 5 bases, leaving 10 bases between the germline ends. CDR1 and CDR2 (germline): LNHDA, SQIVND (reference sequence). CDR3 length: 13 residues. CDR3 coding DNA: TGTGCCAGTAGTATCGATGGAATTTATGGCTACACCTTC. Translation: CASSIDGIYGYTF.

The chain combines TRBV5-1 with TRBJ2-7; 7 positions match TRBD2. The CDR3 runs to 16 residues. CDR1 is SGHRS and CDR2 is YFSETQ in the germline V gene. After removal of 6 bases from V and 0 bases from J, the junction contained 12 bases not matched to a gene. The CDR3 DNA reads TGCGCCAGCAACTACCCTCGGGAGGACAACTCCTACGAGCAGTACTTC. This sequence encodes CASNYPREDNSYEQYF. The variable domain in full, completed from reference TRBV5-1 and TRBJ2-7, reads KAGVTQTPRYLIKTRGQQVTLSCSPISGHRSVSWYQQTPGQGLQFLFEYFSETQRNKGNFPGRFSGRQFSNSRSEMNVSTLELGDSALYLCASNYPREDNSYEQYFGPGTRLTVT.

This clone was seen a handful of times. The chain joins TRBV7-9 to TRBJ1-5; D remains ambiguous. The CDR3 loop spans 12 amino acids. In germline, CDR1 is SEHNR, CDR2 FQNEAQ (reference sequence). The V and J ends lost 3 bases and 4 bases respectively, with 4 bases between them. CDR3 loop: CASSLPNQPQHF. DNA of the CDR3: TGTGCCAGCAGCTTGCCAAATCAGCCCCAGCATTTT.

The rearrangement links TRBV18 to TRBJ2-4; 9 bases are a match to TRBD2. This CDR3 is 21 amino acids long. Trimming cost V 6 bases and J 14 bases; bases outside gene matches: 35. Per the germline V gene, CDR1 is KGHSH and CDR2 is LQKENI. Here the CDR3 reads CASSLPEYPEAGGLAKKEKYF. CDR3 DNA sequence: TGTGCCAGCTCGCTTCCCGAGTACCCGGAAGCGGGAGGACTAGCCAAAAAGGAGAAGTACTTC.

The chain joins TRBV5-4 to TRBJ1-6; D possibly corresponds to TRBD1 (5 bases). The CDR3 consists of 15 residues. V lost 10 bases and J lost 0, with 14 bases in between. Germline CDR1 is SGHNT and CDR2 is YYREEE (reference sequence). In DNA, the CDR3 is TGTGCCTGCAAACGGGACTCCTCCTATAATTCACCCCTCCACTTT. It encodes CACKRDSSYNSPLHF.

V and J are TRBV6-5 and TRBJ1-2; 7 nucleotides line up with TRBD1. Germline lookup yields CDR1 MNHEY and CDR2 SVGAGI. J gave up 6 bases and V 2 bases, and 3 bases lay outside the gene matches. The CDR3 is 13 residues long. The CDR3 nucleotides are TGTGCCAGCAGTTACGACAGGGCAGATGGCTACACCTTC. Translated: CASSYDRADGYTF.

V and J are TRBV3-1 (or the pseudogene TRBV3-2) and TRBJ2-4, with no clear D. CDR3 size: 16 residues. V was trimmed by 5 bases and J by 0 bases, leaving 14 bases between them. Germline V gene sequence: CDR1 LGHDT, CDR2 YNNKEL (reference sequence). The CDR3, as DNA: TGTGCCAGCAGCTCCCGCCCGGACCGAGCCAAAAACATTCAGTACTTC. Translated, it gives CASSSRPDRAKNIQYF.

The rearrangement joins TRBV3-1 (or the pseudogene TRBV3-2) to TRBJ2-5; a weak D match, TRBD2 (6 bases). The germline V and J ends were trimmed by 4 bases and 4 bases, with 13 bases remaining between them. Germline V CDR1 and CDR2: LGHDT, YNNKEL (reference sequence). The CDR3 loop spans 14 amino acids. CDR3 in DNA: TGTGCCAGCAGCCTCTCTAGGGGAGGAGAGACCCAGTACTTC. Protein product: CASSLSRGGETQYF.

The rearrangement links TRBV7-9 to TRBJ1-1; possibly TRBD1 for D (5 bases). CDR3 size: 15 residues. Germline loops: CDR1 SEHNR, CDR2 FQNEAQ (reference sequence). Between the trimmed V and J ends, which lost 3 bases and 1 base, there was a span of 12 bases. The CDR3 nucleotides are TGTGCCAGCAGCTTTCAGGGAGGGAGGAACACTGAAGCTTTCTTT. This sequence encodes CASSFQGGRNTEAFF. The variable domain in full, completed from reference TRBV7-9 and TRBJ1-1, reads DTGVSQNPRHKITKRGQNVTFRCDPISEHNRLYWYRQTLGQGPEFLTYFQNEAQLEKSRLLSDRFSAERPKGSFSTLEIQRTEQGDSAMYLCASSFQGGRNTEAFFGQGTRLTVV.

The chain has TRBV5-4 and TRBJ2-1, with a tentative D call TRBD2 (6 bases). Trimming took 4 bases from V and 10 from J, leaving 12 bases between them. Germline V lookup: CDR1 SGHNT, CDR2 YYREEE (reference sequence). CDR3 length: 12 residues. The CDR3 is CASSPAGKEQFF. CDR3 in DNA: TGTGCCAGCAGCCCGGCGGGGAAAGAGCAGTTCTTC.

This clone showed up just once. The chain has TRBV11-2 and TRBJ1-2; 10 nucleotides align to TRBD1. The CDR3 loop spans 15 amino acids. The germline CDR1 and CDR2 sequences are SGHAT and FQNNGV. V was pared by 1 base and J by 3 bases, with 2 bases of the junction left unmatched. The CDR3 sequence is CASSLAGTGDYGYTF. Here the CDR3 DNA reads TGTGCCAGCAGCTTAGCCGGGACAGGGGACTATGGCTACACCTTC.

This chain uses TRBV20-1 with TRBJ2-5; D tentatively fits TRBD1 or TRBD2 (5 bases each). This CDR3 has 12 residues. Trimming took off 4 bases at V and 4 bases at J, with 10 bases between the two ends. The germline V gene encodes CDR1 DFQATT and CDR2 SNEGSKA (reference sequence). This CDR3 is CSANEGTETQYF. CDR3 DNA sequence: TGCAGTGCTAATGAGGGGACAGAGACCCAGTACTTC.